The T cell receptor (beta chain) under discussion was sequenced for a study of blood T cell repertoires in COVID-19. Cohort assignment relied on participant-reported clinical history. The germline V gene has CDR1 SQVTM and CDR2 ANQGSEA. With 7 bases clipped from V and 0 bases from J, the junction kept 5 bases outside the gene matches. The CDR3 length is 13 residues. This table comes from immunoSEQ multiplex PCR, and its TCRdb copy is limited to in-frame clones, with some not included. The profile covers about 270,000 clones, with 80% to 90% appearing a single time and approximately 2.5% taken by the ten largest.

The chain uses TRBV29-1 and TRBJ2-5, with 7 bases lining up with TRBD2. Specimen: PBMCs or T cells enriched from blood (not recorded which). The clonotype comes from a woman aged 18-29 years who had recovered from COVID-19. CDR3 region: CSAPGGYQETQYF. DNA for the CDR3: TGCAGCGCCCCCGGGGGGTACCAAGAGACCCAGTACTTC.